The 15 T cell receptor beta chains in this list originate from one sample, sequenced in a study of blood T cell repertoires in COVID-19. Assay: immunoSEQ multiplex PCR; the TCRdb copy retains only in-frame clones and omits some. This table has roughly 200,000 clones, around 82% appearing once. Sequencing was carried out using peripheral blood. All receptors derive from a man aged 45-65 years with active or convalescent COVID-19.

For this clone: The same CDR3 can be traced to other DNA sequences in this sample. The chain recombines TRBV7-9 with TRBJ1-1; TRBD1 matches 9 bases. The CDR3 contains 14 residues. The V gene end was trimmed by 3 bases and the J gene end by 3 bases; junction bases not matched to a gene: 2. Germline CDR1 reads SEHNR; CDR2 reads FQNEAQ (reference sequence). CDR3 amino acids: CASSFRQGDTEAFF. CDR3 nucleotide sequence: TGTGCCAGCAGCTTTCGACAGGGGGACACTGAAGCTTTCTTT. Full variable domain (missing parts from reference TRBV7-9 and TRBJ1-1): DTGVSQNPRHKITKRGQNVTFRCDPISEHNRLYWYRQTLGQGPEFLTYFQNEAQLEKSRLLSDRFSAERPKGSFSTLEIQRTEQGDSAMYLCASSFRQGDTEAFFGQGTRLTVV.

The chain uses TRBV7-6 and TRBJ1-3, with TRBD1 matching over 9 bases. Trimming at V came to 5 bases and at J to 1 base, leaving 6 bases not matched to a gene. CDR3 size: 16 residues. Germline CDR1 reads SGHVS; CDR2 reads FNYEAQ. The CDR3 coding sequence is TGTGCCAGCAGCCTGGGGACAGGGTTGTCTGGAAACACCATATATTTT. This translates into CASSLGTGLSGNTIYF. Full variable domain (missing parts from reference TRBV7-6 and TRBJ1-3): GAGVSQSPRYKVTKRGQDVALRCDPISGHVSLYWYRQALGQGPEFLTYFNYEAQQDKSGLPNDRFSAERPEGSISTLTIQRTEQRDSAMYRCASSLGTGLSGNTIYFGEGSWLTVV.

The CDR3 here is CASSPWGETNEQFF. Written as DNA, the CDR3 is TGCGCCAGCAGCCCTTGGGGGGAGACCAATGAGCAGTTCTTC. This rearrangement joins TRBV5-1 to TRBJ2-1; weak D call: TRBD2 (6 bases). This CDR3 has 14 residues. Germline values: CDR1 SGHRS, CDR2 YFSETQ. V dropped 4 bases and J dropped 6 bases, with 14 bases sitting between them.

CDR3 in amino acids: CASSPDSGKLFF. CDR3 coding DNA: TGTGCCAGTAGTCCAGACAGTGGAAAACTGTTTTTT. This chain connects TRBV19 to TRBJ1-4; the D gene is possibly TRBD1 (5 bases). The CDR3 has 12 amino acids. Between the trimmed V and J ends, which lost 5 bases and 10 bases, there was a span of 11 bases. Germline V gene data show CDR1 as LNHDA and CDR2 as SQIVND (reference sequence). Full variable domain (remainder filled in from reference TRBV19 and TRBJ1-4): DGGITQSPKYLFRKEGQNVTLSCEQNLNHDAMYWYRQDPGQGLRLIYYSQIVNDFQKGDIAEGYSVSREKKESFPLTVTSAQKNPTAFYLCASSPDSGKLFFGSGTQLSVL.

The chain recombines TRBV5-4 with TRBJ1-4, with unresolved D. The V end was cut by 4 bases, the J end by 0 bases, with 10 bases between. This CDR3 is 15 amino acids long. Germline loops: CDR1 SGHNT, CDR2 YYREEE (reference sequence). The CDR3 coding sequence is TGTGCCAGCAGCCTCTCACCTACAACTAATGAAAAACTGTTTTTT. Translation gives CASSLSPTTNEKLFF.

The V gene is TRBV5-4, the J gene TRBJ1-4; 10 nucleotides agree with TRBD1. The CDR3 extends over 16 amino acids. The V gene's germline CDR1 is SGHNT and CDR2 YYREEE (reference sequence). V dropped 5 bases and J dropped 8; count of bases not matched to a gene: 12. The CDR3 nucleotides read TGTGCCAGCAGTTCGGGACAGGGGAGTCCTTACGAAAAACTGTTTTTT. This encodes CASSSGQGSPYEKLFF.

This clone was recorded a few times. The CDR3 spells CASSTGKETQYF. The CDR3 bases are TGCGCCAGCAGTACAGGGAAAGAGACCCAGTACTTC. The chain recombines TRBV5-1 with TRBJ2-5; possible D gene TRBD1, 6 bases. The V and J ends lost 5 bases and 3 bases respectively, with 8 bases between them. Germline assignment: CDR1 SGHRS and CDR2 YFSETQ. The CDR3 contains 12 residues. The whole variable domain, filled in from reference TRBV5-1 and TRBJ2-5, reads KAGVTQTPRYLIKTRGQQVTLSCSPISGHRSVSWYQQTPGQGLQFLFEYFSETQRNKGNFPGRFSGRQFSNSRSEMNVSTLELGDSALYLCASSTGKETQYFGPGTRLLVL.

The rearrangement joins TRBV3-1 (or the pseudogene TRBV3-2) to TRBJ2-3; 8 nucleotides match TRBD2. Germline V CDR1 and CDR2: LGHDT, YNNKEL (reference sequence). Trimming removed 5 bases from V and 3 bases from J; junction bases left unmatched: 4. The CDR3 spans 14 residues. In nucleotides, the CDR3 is TGTGCCAGCAGCGGCCGACTAGCGACAGATACGCAGTATTTT. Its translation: CASSGRLATDTQYF.

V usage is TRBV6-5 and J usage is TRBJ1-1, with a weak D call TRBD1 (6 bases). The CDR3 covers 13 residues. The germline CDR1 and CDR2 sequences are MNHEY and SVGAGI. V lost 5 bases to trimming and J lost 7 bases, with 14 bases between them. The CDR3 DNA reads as TGTGCCAGCAGTCACCGCGGACAGAATGAAGCTTTCTTT. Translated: CASSHRGQNEAFF.

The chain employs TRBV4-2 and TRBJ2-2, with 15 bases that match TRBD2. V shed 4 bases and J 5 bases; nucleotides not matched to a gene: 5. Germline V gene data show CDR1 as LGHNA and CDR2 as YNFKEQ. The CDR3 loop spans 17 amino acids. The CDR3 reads CASSRGTSGGNTGELFF. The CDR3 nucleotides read TGTGCCAGCAGCCGCGGGACTAGCGGGGGGAATACCGGGGAGCTGTTTTTT.

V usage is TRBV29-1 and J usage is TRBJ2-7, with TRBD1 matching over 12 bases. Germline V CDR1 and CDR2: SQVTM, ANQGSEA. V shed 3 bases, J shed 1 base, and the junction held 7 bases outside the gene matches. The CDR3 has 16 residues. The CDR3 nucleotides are TGCAGCGTTGACCCGGGACAGGGGGCCCCTTCCTACGAGCAGTACTTC. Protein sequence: CSVDPGQGAPSYEQYF.

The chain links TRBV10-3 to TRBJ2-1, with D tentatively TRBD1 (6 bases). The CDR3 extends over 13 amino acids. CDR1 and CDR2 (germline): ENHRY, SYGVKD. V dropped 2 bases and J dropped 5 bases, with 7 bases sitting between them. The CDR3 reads CAISEGQHNEQFF. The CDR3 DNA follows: TGTGCCATCAGTGAGGGACAGCACAATGAGCAGTTCTTC.

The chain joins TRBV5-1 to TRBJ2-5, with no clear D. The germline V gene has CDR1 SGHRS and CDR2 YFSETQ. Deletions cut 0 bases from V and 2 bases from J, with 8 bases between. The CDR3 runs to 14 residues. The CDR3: CASSLAVRQETQYF. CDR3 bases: TGCGCCAGCAGCTTGGCGGTCCGACAAGAGACCCAGTACTTC.

Here the CDR3 reads CASSESGGPPDTQYF. CDR3 nucleotides: TGTGCCAGCAGTGAGAGCGGGGGCCCGCCGGATACGCAGTATTTT. This chain connects TRBV6-4 to TRBJ2-3, with 8 nucleotides matching TRBD2. The V segment lost 3 bases and the J segment 6 bases; nucleotides outside the gene matches: 8. The germline gives CDR1 MRHNA, CDR2 SNTAGT. This CDR3 region has 15 residues.

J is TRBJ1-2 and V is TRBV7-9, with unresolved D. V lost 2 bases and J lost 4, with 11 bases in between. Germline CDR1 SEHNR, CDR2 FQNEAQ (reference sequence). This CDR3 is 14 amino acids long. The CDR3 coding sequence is TGTGCCAGCAGCTTAAGCACTCCGGGCTATGGCTACACCTTC. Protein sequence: CASSLSTPGYGYTF.